The rows below give T cell receptor beta chains drawn from one sample of a study of blood T cells in healthy people across ages. TCRdb reprocessed the 5' RACE reads with MiXCR, giving one entry per CDR3 protein. This sample has around 900,000 distinct CDR3 sequences, with 45% to 60% found just once. The sequenced sample was blood. Receptors originate from a woman in her fifties or sixties in good health. Each CDR3 is given without its conserved first and last residue.

v_call cdr3_aa
TRBV7-2 ASSPGTSGNYEQF
TRBV7-9 ASSSPWLADSTDTQY
TRBV7-3 ASSLVAGSGDTEAF
TRBV7-2 ASSPSYEQY
TRBV7-2 ASSARYGYEQY
TRBV4-2 ASSQGRLISGANVLT
TRBV10-2 ASRARTGGYTEAF
TRBV27 ASSLGRNMETQY
TRBV12-3/TRBV12-4 ASRPPGPQQY
TRBV29-1 SVWTSSYEQY
TRBV25-1 ASGLAGGSGELF
TRBV29-1 SAVNRGNEQF
TRBV6-5 ASSKDFHEQY
TRBV7-9 ASSLGATGNNQPQH
TRBV20-1 SARDWESYT
TRBV7-6 ASSETDLPEKLF
TRBV10-3 AIRDSATLKDTQY
TRBV27 ATQGVVNSNQPQH
TRBV6-1 ASSYPTGVSSEQF
TRBV3-1 ASTPVGGLVNYNEQY
TRBV20-1 RALQGPQETQY
TRBV29-1 SVDSIETQY
TRBV28 ASSPRTENTGELF
TRBV4-1 ASSQASQGVRETQY
TRBV20-1 SARSGVKTDTQY
TRBV3-1 ASSQGLTVQETQY
TRBV3-1 ASSRSFSGYEQY
TRBV6-5 ASTVDRANTEAF
TRBV9 ASSGGGADEQY
TRBV7-2 ASSLAEEQY
TRBV6-2/TRBV6-3 ASSYVGRTKSYNEQF
TRBV11-2 ASSLNGLTNTEAF